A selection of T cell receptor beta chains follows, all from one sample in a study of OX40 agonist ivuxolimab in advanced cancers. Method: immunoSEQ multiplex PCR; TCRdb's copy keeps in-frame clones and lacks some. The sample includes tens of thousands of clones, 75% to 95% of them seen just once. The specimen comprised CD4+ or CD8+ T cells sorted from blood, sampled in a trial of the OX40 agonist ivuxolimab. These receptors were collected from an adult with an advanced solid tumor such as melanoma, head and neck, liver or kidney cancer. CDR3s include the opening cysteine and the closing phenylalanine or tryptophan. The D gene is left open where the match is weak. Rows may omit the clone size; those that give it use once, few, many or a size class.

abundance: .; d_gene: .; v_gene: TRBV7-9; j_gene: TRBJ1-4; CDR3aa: CASTLDLEKLFF; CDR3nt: TGTGCCAGCACCCTGGATCTCGAAAAACTGTTTTTT
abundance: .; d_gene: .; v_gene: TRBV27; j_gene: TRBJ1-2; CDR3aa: CASSLRQNYGYTF; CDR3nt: TGTGCCAGCAGTTTACGACAGAACTATGGCTACACCTTC
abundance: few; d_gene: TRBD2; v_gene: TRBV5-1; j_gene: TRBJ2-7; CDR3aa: CASSLEGGRDYEQYF; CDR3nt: TGCGCCAGCAGCTTGGAGGGCGGGAGGGACTACGAGCAGTACTTC
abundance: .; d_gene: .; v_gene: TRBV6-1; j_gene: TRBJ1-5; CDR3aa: CASSEVRGILNQPQHF; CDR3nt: TGTGCCAGCAGTGAAGTTCGAGGGATCCTGAATCAGCCCCAGCATTTT
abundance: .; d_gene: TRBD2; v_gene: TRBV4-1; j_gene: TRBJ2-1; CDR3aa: CASSSRRLAGAYNEQFF; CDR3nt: TGCGCCAGCAGCTCCCGGCGGCTAGCGGGAGCCTACAATGAGCAGTTCTTC
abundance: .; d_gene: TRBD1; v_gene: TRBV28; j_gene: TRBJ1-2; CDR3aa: CASSLGGQGDYGYTF; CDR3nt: TGTGCCAGCAGTTTAGGGGGGCAGGGGGACTATGGCTACACCTTC
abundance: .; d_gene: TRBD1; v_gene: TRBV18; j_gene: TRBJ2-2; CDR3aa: CASSPTFGQEVLAGELFF; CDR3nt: TGTGCCAGCTCACCTACCTTCGGACAGGAGGTTTTAGCCGGGGAGCTGTTTTTT
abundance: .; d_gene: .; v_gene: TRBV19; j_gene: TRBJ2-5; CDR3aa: CASRGPYQETQYF; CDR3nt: TGTGCCAGTAGGGGACCTTACCAAGAGACCCAGTACTTC
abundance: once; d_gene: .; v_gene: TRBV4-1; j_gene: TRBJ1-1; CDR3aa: CASSQTGAEAFF; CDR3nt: TGCGCCAGCAGCCAAACTGGGGCTGAAGCTTTCTTT
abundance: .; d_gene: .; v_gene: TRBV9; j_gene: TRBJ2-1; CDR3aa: CASSVASGEEFF; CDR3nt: TGTGCCAGCAGCGTAGCTTCGGGTGAGGAGTTCTTC
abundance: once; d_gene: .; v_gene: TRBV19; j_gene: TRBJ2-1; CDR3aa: CASSPGWGNEQFF; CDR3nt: TGTGCCAGTAGTCCCGGGTGGGGCAATGAGCAGTTCTTC
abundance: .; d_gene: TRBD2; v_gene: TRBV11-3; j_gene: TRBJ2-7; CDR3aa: CASSLAGGLLEQYF; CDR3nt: TGTGCCAGCAGCTTGGCGGGGGGGCTTCTCGAGCAGTACTTC
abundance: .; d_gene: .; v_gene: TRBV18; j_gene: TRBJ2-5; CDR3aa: CASSPPALQETQYF; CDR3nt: TGTGCCAGCTCACCACCGGCCCTTCAAGAGACCCAGTACTTC
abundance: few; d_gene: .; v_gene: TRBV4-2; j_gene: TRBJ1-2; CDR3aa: CASSQENYGYTF; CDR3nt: TGTGCCAGCAGCCAGGAGAACTATGGCTACACCTTC
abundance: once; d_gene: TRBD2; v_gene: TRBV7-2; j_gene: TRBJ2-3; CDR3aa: CASSFASGGRPDTQYF; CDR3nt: TGTGCCAGCAGCTTTGCTAGCGGGGGTCGACCAGATACGCAGTATTTT
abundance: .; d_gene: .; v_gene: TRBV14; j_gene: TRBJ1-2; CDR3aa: CASSQARSPYGYTF; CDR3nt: TGTGCCAGCAGCCAAGCACGGAGCCCCTATGGCTACACCTTC
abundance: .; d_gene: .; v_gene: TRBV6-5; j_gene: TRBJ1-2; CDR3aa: CASSYSASYYGYTF; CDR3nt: TGTGCCAGCAGTTACTCGGCATCGTACTATGGCTACACCTTC
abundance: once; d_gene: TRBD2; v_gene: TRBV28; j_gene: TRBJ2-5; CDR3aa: CASSGTSGRTVGETQYF; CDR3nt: TGTGCCAGCAGTGGGACTAGCGGGAGGACTGTCGGTGAGACCCAGTACTTC
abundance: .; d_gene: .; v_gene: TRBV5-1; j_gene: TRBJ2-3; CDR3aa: CASSRGGVITDTQYF; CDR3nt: TGCGCCAGCAGTAGGGGCGGGGTGATCACAGATACGCAGTATTTT
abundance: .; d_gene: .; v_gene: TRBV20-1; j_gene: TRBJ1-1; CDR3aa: CSARVTELAFF; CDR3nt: TGCAGTGCTAGGGTAACAGAGCTAGCTTTCTTT
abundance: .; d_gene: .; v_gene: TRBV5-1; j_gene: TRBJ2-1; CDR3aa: CASMLAPPYNEQFF; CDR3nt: TGCGCCAGCATGCTAGCGCCTCCCTACAATGAGCAGTTCTTC
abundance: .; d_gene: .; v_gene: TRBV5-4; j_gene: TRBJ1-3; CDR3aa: CASSLGVGSGNTIYF; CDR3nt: TGTGCCAGCAGCTTAGGTGTAGGCTCTGGAAACACCATATATTTT
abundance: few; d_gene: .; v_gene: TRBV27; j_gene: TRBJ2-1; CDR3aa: CASSKQGGIEQFF; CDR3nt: TGTGCCAGCAGTAAGCAGGGTGGAATTGAGCAGTTCTTC
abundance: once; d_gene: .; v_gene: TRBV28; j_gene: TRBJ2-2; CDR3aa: CASTDRMNTGELFF; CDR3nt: TGTGCCAGCACTGATCGGATGAACACCGGGGAGCTGTTTTTT
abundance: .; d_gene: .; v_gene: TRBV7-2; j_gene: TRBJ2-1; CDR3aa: CASSGGAGYNEQFF; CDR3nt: TGTGCCAGCAGCGGGGGGGCCGGCTACAATGAGCAGTTCTTC
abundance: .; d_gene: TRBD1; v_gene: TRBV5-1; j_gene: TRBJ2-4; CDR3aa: CASSLGGENIQYF; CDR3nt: TGCGCCAGCAGCTTAGGGGGCGAAAACATTCAGTACTTC
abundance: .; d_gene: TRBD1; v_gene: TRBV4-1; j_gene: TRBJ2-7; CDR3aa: CASSRGQASPYEQYF; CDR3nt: TGCGCCAGCAGCCGCGGACAGGCCTCACCCTACGAGCAGTACTTC
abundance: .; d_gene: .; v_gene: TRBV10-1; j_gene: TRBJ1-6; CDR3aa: CASSPRVDSPLHF; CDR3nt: TGCGCCAGCAGTCCCAGGGTGGATTCACCCCTCCACTTT
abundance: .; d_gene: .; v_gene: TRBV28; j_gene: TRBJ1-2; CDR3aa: CASSLVAEVYGYTF; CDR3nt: TGTGCCAGCAGTTTGGTAGCAGAGGTCTATGGCTACACCTTC
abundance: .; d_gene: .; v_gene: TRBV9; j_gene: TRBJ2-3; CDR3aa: CASSVGGVTDTQYF; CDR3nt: TGTGCCAGCAGCGTAGGGGGAGTCACAGATACGCAGTATTTT
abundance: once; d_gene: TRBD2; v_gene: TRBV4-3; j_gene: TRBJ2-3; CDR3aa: CASSLASLAGGGDTQYF; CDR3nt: TGCGCCAGCAGCCTCGCGTCGCTAGCGGGGGGCGGAGATACGCAGTATTTT
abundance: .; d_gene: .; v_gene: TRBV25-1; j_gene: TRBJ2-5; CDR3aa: CASSGGGETQYF; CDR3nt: TGTGCCAGCAGTGGGGGAGGAGAGACCCAGTACTTC
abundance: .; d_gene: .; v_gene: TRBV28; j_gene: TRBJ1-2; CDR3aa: CASTWIRSAGDYTF; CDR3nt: TGTGCCAGCACCTGGATTCGTAGTGCGGGTGACTACACCTTC
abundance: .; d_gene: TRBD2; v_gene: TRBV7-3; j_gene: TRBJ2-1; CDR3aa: CASSLAGTSGEQFF; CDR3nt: TGTGCCAGCAGCTTAGCTGGGACTAGCGGTGAGCAGTTCTTC
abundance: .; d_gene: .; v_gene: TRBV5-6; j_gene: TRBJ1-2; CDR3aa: CASSLVGGAGNYGYTF; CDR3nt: TGTGCCAGCAGCTTGGTAGGGGGGGCCGGTAACTATGGCTACACCTTC
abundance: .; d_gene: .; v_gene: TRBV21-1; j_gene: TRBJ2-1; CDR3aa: CASSKVCAGAYNEQFF; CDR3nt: TGTGCCAGCAGCAAAGTCTGCGCGGGAGCCTACAATGAGCAGTTCTTC
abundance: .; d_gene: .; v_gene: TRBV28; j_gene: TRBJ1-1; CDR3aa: CASSLGPESTEAFF; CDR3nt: TGTGCCAGCAGTTTAGGCCCGGAGAGCACTGAAGCTTTCTTT
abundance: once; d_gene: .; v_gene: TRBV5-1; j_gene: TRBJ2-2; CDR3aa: CASSRGIGALNTGELFF; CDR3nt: TGCGCCAGCAGCCGGGGCATTGGGGCCCTGAACACCGGGGAGCTGTTTTTT
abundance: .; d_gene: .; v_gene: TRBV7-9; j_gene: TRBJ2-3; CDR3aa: CASSLARASTDTQYF; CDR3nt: TGTGCCAGCAGCTTAGCGCGGGCTAGCACAGATACGCAGTATTTT
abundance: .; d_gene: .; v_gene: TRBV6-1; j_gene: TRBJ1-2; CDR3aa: CASSRGGGEGYTF; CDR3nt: TGTGCCAGCAGCCGGGGTGGGGGAGAGGGCTACACCTTC
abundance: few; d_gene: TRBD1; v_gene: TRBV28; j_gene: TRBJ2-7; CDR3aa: CASSTTGGLYEQYF; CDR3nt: TGTGCCAGCAGCACGACAGGGGGCCTGTACGAGCAGTACTTC
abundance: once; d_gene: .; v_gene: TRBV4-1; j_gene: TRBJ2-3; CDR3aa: CASSLRGTDTQYF; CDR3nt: TGCGCCAGCAGCCTCCGAGGAACAGATACGCAGTATTTT
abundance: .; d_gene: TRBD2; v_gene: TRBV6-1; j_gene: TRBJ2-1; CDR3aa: CASGKRDYNEQFF; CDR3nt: TGTGCCAGCGGGAAGCGGGATTACAATGAGCAGTTCTTC
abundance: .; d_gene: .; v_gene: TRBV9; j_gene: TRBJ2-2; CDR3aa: CASSVSTTGELFF; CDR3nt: TGTGCCAGCAGCGTTAGTACCACCGGGGAGCTGTTTTTT
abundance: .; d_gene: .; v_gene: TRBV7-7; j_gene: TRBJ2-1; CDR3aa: CASRRRKAAYNEQFF; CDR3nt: TGTGCCAGTCGCCGTCGGAAAGCCGCCTACAATGAGCAGTTCTTC
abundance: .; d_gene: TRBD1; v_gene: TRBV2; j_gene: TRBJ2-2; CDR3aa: CASRKGAVTGELFF; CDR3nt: TGTGCCAGCAGGAAGGGGGCCGTTACCGGGGAGCTGTTTTTT
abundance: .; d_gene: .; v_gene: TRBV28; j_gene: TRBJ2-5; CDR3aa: CASSPPGRKETQYF; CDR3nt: TGTGCCAGCAGTCCACCGGGGCGTAAAGAGACCCAGTACTTC
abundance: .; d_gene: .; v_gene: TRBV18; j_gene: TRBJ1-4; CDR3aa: CASSPVTTMNHEKLFF; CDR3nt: TGTGCCAGCTCACCCGTCACGACGATGAACCATGAAAAACTGTTTTTT
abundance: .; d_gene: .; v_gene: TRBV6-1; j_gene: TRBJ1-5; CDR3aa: CASSLSGNQPQHF; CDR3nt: TGTGCCAGCAGTCTCAGCGGTAATCAGCCCCAGCATTTT
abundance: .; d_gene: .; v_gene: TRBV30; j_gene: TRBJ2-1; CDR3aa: CAWSVGTYNEQFF; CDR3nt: TGTGCCTGGAGTGTAGGGACTTACAATGAGCAGTTCTTC
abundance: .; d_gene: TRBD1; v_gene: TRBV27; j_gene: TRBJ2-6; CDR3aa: CASSPEGQTNNVLTF; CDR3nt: TGTGCCAGCAGTCCCGAGGGACAGACTAACAACGTCCTGACTTTC
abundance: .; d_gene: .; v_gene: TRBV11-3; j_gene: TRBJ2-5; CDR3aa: CASSLQDSQETQYF; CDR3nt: TGTGCCAGCAGCTTGCAGGACAGTCAAGAGACCCAGTACTTC
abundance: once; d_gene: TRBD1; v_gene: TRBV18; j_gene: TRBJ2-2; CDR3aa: CASAKSPGQGSTGELFF; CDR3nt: TGTGCCAGCGCCAAATCACCGGGACAGGGGTCGACCGGGGAGCTGTTTTTT